The present T cell receptor beta chain was sequenced within a study of blood T cell repertoires in COVID-19. Turning to the study itself: Spain, Italy and the United States supplied samples that represented acute and convalescent COVID-19. T cells, B-cell-depleted T cells, or PBMCs provided the cDNA or gDNA that served as material.

CDR3 length: 18 residues. The V end lost 2 bases, the J end lost 0 bases, and 17 bases lay between the germline ends. Per the germline V gene, CDR1 is LNHDA and CDR2 is SQIVND (reference sequence). As processed by the authors: Reference gene primer amplification in the assay estimated nucleated cell counts. Using immunoSEQ multiplex PCR, the repertoire was profiled, and TCRdb retains in-frame clones only, with some absent. That table gives V, J and clone size, and the DNA gave D and trimming. This table holds some 350,000 clones, around 90% found once. The rearrangement links TRBV19 to TRBJ1-5; D is possibly TRBD1 (6 bases). The clonotype originates from a woman aged 18 to 35 who had recovered from COVID-19. Sequenced material: peripheral blood. The CDR3: CASSIQKGGTLSNQPQHF. Here the CDR3 DNA reads TGTGCCAGTAGTATACAAAAGGGGGGGACCCTTAGCAATCAGCCCCAGCATTTT.